The table lists the clone carrying this T cell receptor beta chain with a few counts. Its antigen remains unidentified. The CDR3 is 15 residues long. Trimming removed 3 bases at V and 4 bases at J, with 16 bases between. The germline V gene has CDR1 SGDLS and CDR2 YYNGEE. This sample was taken from a study of T cell repertoires in cytomegalovirus infection. Study as a whole: Through public TCR beta signatures, both CMV infection and matching HLA type were indicated. Study observations and caveats: Public TCR beta family frequency separated CMV-and-HLA carriers, including in an independent cohort. Ex vivo, HLA-C-restricted CMV-specific TCR beta clonotypes prevailed over the rest of the response.

TCRdb re-analysed the reads in MiXCR, keeping a single row per CDR3 protein. The data contain some 920,000 distinct CDR3 sequences, around 31% of them singletons. The sequence was collected from a human donor in good health (CMV status not recorded). Some clones in this sample may be carry-over from other donors' samples. The sample consisted of cultured CD8+ T cells from PBMCs, taken from culture after CMV antigen stimulation. The V call is TRBV9, the J call TRBJ1-2; D is perhaps TRBD1 (6 bases). CDR3 sequence: CASSGGGGKVYGYTF. CDR3 coding DNA: TGTGCCAGCAGCGGGGGAGGGGGAAAGGTCTATGGCTACACCTTC.